This is a list of T cell receptor beta chains from one sample in a study of blood T cell repertoires in COVID-19. Libraries were prepared by immunoSEQ multiplex PCR; TCRdb keeps only in-frame clonotypes and omits some of them. The sample has 200,000 to 250,000 clones; roughly four fifths are singletons. Sequenced material: peripheral blood. Receptors were obtained from a woman younger than 30 with acute or convalescent COVID-19. CDR3s include the opening cysteine and the closing phenylalanine or tryptophan. The D gene is left open where the match is weak. Rows may omit the clone size; those that give it use once, few, many or a size class.

>TRBJ2-1|-|TRBV3-1/TRBV3-2|-
CASSIAWNEQFF
TGTGCCAGCAGTATAGCCTGGAATGAGCAGTTCTTC
>TRBJ2-2|few|TRBV27|-
CASRQGFANTGELFF
TGTGCCAGCCGTCAGGGGTTCGCGAACACCGGGGAGCTGTTTTTT
>TRBJ2-1|-|TRBV6-1|TRBD2
CASSGLNLAGVRNEQFF
TGTGCCAGCAGTGGACTCAACCTAGCGGGAGTGCGGAATGAGCAGTTCTTC
>TRBJ2-3|-|TRBV5-6|-
CASRSGPTDTQYF
TGTGCCAGCAGAAGCGGACCCACAGATACGCAGTATTTT
>TRBJ2-4|once|TRBV10-1|TRBD2
CASSEGLAEAKNIQYF
TGCGCCAGCAGTGAGGGGCTAGCGGAAGCCAAAAACATTCAGTACTTC
>TRBJ1-1|-|TRBV28|-
CASSQNTEAFF
TGTGCCAGCAGCCAAAACACTGAAGCTTTCTTT
>TRBJ2-7|few|TRBV10-3|-
CAISEQAYEQYF
TGTGCCATCAGTGAACAAGCCTACGAGCAGTACTTC
>TRBJ2-7|-|TRBV19|-
CASSRGEPLEQYF
TGTGCCAGTAGTAGGGGGGAGCCCTTGGAGCAGTACTTC
>TRBJ2-3|-|TRBV3-1/TRBV3-2|TRBD2
CASSRTSGMYSTDTQYF
TGTGCCAGCAGCCGGACTAGCGGGATGTATAGCACAGATACGCAGTATTTT
>TRBJ2-7|once|TRBV9|-
CASSPEDRVTYEQYF
TGTGCCAGCAGCCCCGAGGACAGAGTCACCTACGAGCAGTACTTC
>TRBJ1-1|many|TRBV5-4|-
CASSSDAGGTEAFF
TGTGCCAGCAGCTCGGACGCCGGGGGCACTGAAGCTTTCTTT
>TRBJ2-3|-|TRBV9|-
CASSPRPGGDTQYF
TGTGCCAGCAGCCCCCGTCCCGGTGGAGATACGCAGTATTTT
>TRBJ2-7|-|TRBV18|-
CASSPPGGGLSYEQYF
TGTGCCAGCTCACCACCGGGTGGAGGGCTTTCCTACGAGCAGTACTTC
>TRBJ1-2|once|TRBV30|-
CAWSVGQNYGYTF
TGTGCCTGGAGTGTCGGACAGAACTATGGCTACACCTTC
>TRBJ2-7|-|TRBV19|-
CASSIAGAGSYEQYF
TGTGCCAGTAGTATAGCAGGGGCAGGATCCTACGAGCAGTACTTC
>TRBJ1-1|few|TRBV4-3|TRBD1
CASSQEAGTGGAGAFF
TGCGCCAGCAGCCAAGAGGCCGGGACAGGGGGCGCGGGAGCTTTCTTT
>TRBJ1-5|-|TRBV6-5|TRBD1
CASRAGTGSNQPQHF
TGTGCCAGCAGAGCCGGGACAGGTAGCAATCAGCCCCAGCATTTT
>TRBJ1-1|-|TRBV9|-
CASSRLDSEAFF
TGTGCCAGCAGCCGCCTGGACAGTGAAGCTTTCTTT
>TRBJ2-1|few|TRBV3-1/TRBV3-2|TRBD1
CASSQDGTGGPIKPNTSTYNEQFF
TGTGCCAGCAGCCAAGATGGGACAGGGGGCCCGATAAAACCAAACACGTCTACCTACAATGAGCAGTTCTTC
>TRBJ2-3|-|TRBV27|TRBD2
CASTAGARDTQYF
TGTGCCAGCACGGCGGGAGCTAGAGATACGCAGTATTTT
>TRBJ2-5|-|TRBV28|TRBD1
CASSSSDRAPGTQYF
TGTGCCAGCAGTTCCTCCGACAGGGCCCCAGGGACCCAGTACTTC
>TRBJ2-1|-|TRBV2|TRBD2
CASSDRGSGRANEQFF
TGTGCCAGCAGTGATAGGGGTAGCGGGAGGGCCAATGAGCAGTTCTTC
>TRBJ1-2|few|TRBV18|TRBD1
CASSPGTVTNYGYTF
TGTGCCAGCTCACCCGGGACAGTCACTAACTATGGCTACACCTTC
>TRBJ1-6|-|TRBV7-2|-
CASSLVGGVGNSPLHF
TGTGCCAGCAGCTTAGTAGGGGGAGTTGGTAATTCACCCCTCCACTTT
>TRBJ1-1|few|TRBV5-1|-
CASSNGPHRAAEAFF
TGCGCCAGCAGCAACGGCCCCCACAGGGCGGCTGAAGCTTTCTTT
>TRBJ2-1|few|TRBV3-1/TRBV3-2|-
CASSRGPYNEQFF
TGTGCCAGCAGCAGGGGTCCCTACAATGAGCAGTTCTTC
>TRBJ2-7|-|TRBV5-4|TRBD2
CASSSEPAGGPRAYEQYF
TGTGCCAGCAGCTCCGAACCAGCGGGAGGGCCTAGGGCCTACGAGCAGTACTTC
>TRBJ1-1|-|TRBV11-2|-
CASSLILGGTEAFF
TGTGCCAGCAGCTTAATATTAGGGGGAACTGAAGCTTTCTTT